What follows are 10 T cell receptor beta chains derived from one specimen sequenced in a study of beta chain features in type 1 diabetes. The isolated RNA, all of it, was reverse transcribed, so expressed TCRB transcripts were what got sequenced. Sequencing used immunoSEQ multiplex PCR; TCRdb keeps in-frame clones, though not all of them. This sample has hundreds of thousands of clones; around 15% occur once, and the top ten carry 0.035% to 0.045%. Study findings and constraints: TCRB CDR3s were moderately but significantly shorter in Type 1 diabetes patients in all four CD4+ subsets.

These receptors lack a known antigen. The sequencing sample was made of naive CD4+ T cells from blood. Receptors originate from a man aged 18 to 29 with type 1 diabetes.

The V and J genes are TRBV9 and TRBJ2-3, with D hard to call. CDR3 size: 14 residues. Germline V gene sequence: CDR1 SGDLS, CDR2 YYNGEE. V gave up 0 bases and J gave up 2 bases, with 7 bases separating them. This CDR3 reads CASSVAPFTDTQYF. The DNA of the CDR3 is TGTGCCAGCAGCGTAGCACCCTTCACAGATACGCAGTATTTT.

The chain joins TRBV29-1 to TRBJ2-3; the D call may be TRBD1 or TRBD2 (7 bases each). Germline assignment: CDR1 SQVTM and CDR2 ANQGSEA. This CDR3 contains 14 residues. V shed 7 bases and J shed 4 bases, with 18 bases lying between them. CDR3 coding DNA: TGCAGCGCCGCCCGGGACAGCGGGGCAGATACGCAGTATTTT. It translates to CSAARDSGADTQYF.

Only a few counts were recorded for this clone. The chain carries TRBV7-8 and TRBJ1-1, with D maybe TRBD1 (5 bases). V lost 2 bases and J lost 1, with 11 bases in between. CDR3 length: 15 amino acids. Germline V gives CDR1 SGHVS, CDR2 FQNEAQ. Here the CDR3 reads CASSLWAQGNTEAFF. The DNA of the CDR3 is TGTGCCAGCAGCTTATGGGCCCAGGGGAACACTGAAGCTTTCTTT.

This clone was found a few times. The chain couples TRBV5-1 to TRBJ2-7; 13 nucleotides align to TRBD2. The CDR3 is 15 amino acids. V dropped 7 bases and J dropped 7; count of bases not matched to a gene: 11. From germline, CDR1 is SGHRS and CDR2 YFSETQ. The chain's CDR3 is CASWTGLAGRGEQYF. The CDR3 DNA sequence: TGCGCCAGCTGGACGGGACTAGCGGGGAGAGGGGAGCAGTACTTC.

This clone was seen more than once but under ten times. The chain links TRBV25-1 to TRBJ2-7; 9 bases fit TRBD1. The CDR3 sequence is 15 residues long. Germline CDR1 is MGHDK and CDR2 is SYGVNS. Trimming took 5 bases from V and 0 from J; bases not matched to a gene: 5. This CDR3 reads CASSKQGASSYEQYF. The CDR3 DNA reads as TGTGCCAGCAGTAAACAGGGGGCGTCCTCCTACGAGCAGTACTTC.

This clone was picked up a small number of times. The V call is TRBV9, the J call TRBJ2-2; possible D gene TRBD2, 6 bases. CDR1 and CDR2 (germline): SGDLS, YYNGEE. The CDR3 covers 16 residues. V shed 0 bases and J shed 0 bases, with 9 bases lying between them. CDR3 in amino acids: CASSVDKRANTGELFF. For the CDR3, the DNA is TGTGCCAGCAGCGTAGATAAGCGGGCGAACACCGGGGAGCTGTTTTTT.

This clone was seen a few times. The J gene is TRBJ2-7, the V gene TRBV28; 8 bases match TRBD1. V was pared by 4 bases and J by 2 bases, with 4 bases of the junction left unmatched. Germline loops: CDR1 MDHEN, CDR2 SYDVKM. The CDR3 runs to 14 residues. The CDR3 spells CASSSGQAPYEQYF. CDR3 sequence (DNA): TGTGCCAGCAGTTCGGGACAGGCTCCCTACGAGCAGTACTTC.

This clone came up a few times. V usage is TRBV14 and J usage is TRBJ2-1; D unclear. V was shortened by 4 bases and J by 7 bases, with 14 bases between the two germline ends. Germline values: CDR1 SGHDN, CDR2 FVKESK. CDR3 length: 14 residues. The CDR3 DNA follows: TGTGCCAGCAGCCCCGTGGGGTTGGGGAATGAGCAGTTCTTC. This sequence encodes CASSPVGLGNEQFF.

This clone was seen a few times. The chain employs TRBV14 and TRBJ2-1, with 10 bases that match TRBD1. CDR1 is SGHDN, CDR2 FVKESK, per germline. V was pared by 0 bases and J by 1 base, with 3 bases of the junction left unmatched. This CDR3 region has 17 residues. CDR3 DNA: TGTGCCAGCAGCCAAGATTCGGGACAGGGGTCCTACAATGAGCAGTTCTTC. This encodes CASSQDSGQGSYNEQFF.

The genes are TRBV30 and TRBJ1-6; maybe TRBD1 (6 bases). Germline V CDR1 and CDR2: GTSNPN, SVGIG (reference sequence). Trimming removed 1 base at V and 2 bases at J, with 9 bases between. CDR3 length: 15 amino acids. The CDR3 loop is CAWSAGTPYNSPLHF. The CDR3, as DNA: TGTGCCTGGAGTGCAGGGACACCCTATAATTCACCCCTCCACTTT.